This is a list of T cell receptor beta chains from one sample in a study of blood T cell repertoires in COVID-19. The table came from immunoSEQ multiplex PCR; TCRdb's copy has only in-frame clones and leaves some out. The sample holds 39,000 or so clones, 81% seen once. The sample comprised peripheral blood. These receptors all come from a man aged 40-49 years with active or convalescent COVID-19. Each CDR3 is given with its conserved first and last residue. Each record gives: D gene, V gene, J gene, clone size, CDR3 protein, CDR3 DNA. A D gene is named only where the DNA matches it firmly. Clone size is stated in some rows and not others, as once, few, many or a class when expanded.

TRBD2	TRBV5-1	TRBJ2-1	-	CASSVEREENNVF	TGCGCCAGCAGCGTAGAACGGGAGGAGAATAACGTCTTC
TRBD1	TRBV4-1	TRBJ1-4	-	CASSQDGTGREKLFF	TGCGCCAGCAGCCAAGATGGGACAGGGAGGGAAAAACTGTTTTTT
-	TRBV19	TRBJ1-4	-	CASTSRAPRATNEKLFF	TGTGCCAGTACCTCCAGGGCCCCCAGAGCAACTAATGAAAAACTGTTTTTT
-	TRBV14	TRBJ1-2	-	CASSQVGAGGYTF	TGTGCCAGCAGCCAAGTGGGGGCCGGTGGCTACACCTTC
TRBD1	TRBV19	TRBJ2-7	once	CASWGQGAYEQYF	TGTGCCAGTTGGGGACAGGGGGCCTACGAGCAGTACTTC
-	TRBV24-1	TRBJ2-2	-	CATSEGYTTGELFF	TGTGCCACCAGTGAGGGCTATACCACCGGGGAGCTGTTTTTT
TRBD2	TRBV24-1	TRBJ2-1	-	CATSDLAGVNGGSYNEQFF	TGTGCCACCAGTGACCTGGCGGGGGTGAACGGGGGATCCTACAATGAGCAGTTCTTC
-	TRBV5-1	TRBJ2-1	-	CASSSYRTGSEQFF	TGCGCCAGCAGCTCCTACCGGACGGGGAGTGAGCAGTTCTTC
-	TRBV10-3	TRBJ1-1	-	CAASPEGTEAFF	TGTGCCGCCTCGCCGGAGGGGACTGAAGCTTTCTTT
-	TRBV19	TRBJ1-5	-	CASSIVGDKSKSNQPQHF	TGTGCCAGTAGTATAGTCGGCGACAAATCAAAAAGCAATCAGCCCCAGCATTTT
-	TRBV30	TRBJ1-1	-	CAVIGGRLRNTEAFF	TGTGCTGTTATAGGGGGTAGGTTGAGGAACACTGAAGCTTTCTTT
-	TRBV5-1	TRBJ1-3	-	CASSLTSPTSGNTIYF	TGCGCCAGCAGCTTGACATCCCCAACGTCGGGAAACACCATATATTTT
-	TRBV2	TRBJ2-5	-	CASRRGQETQYF	TGTGCCAGCCGACGGGGACAAGAGACCCAGTACTTC
-	TRBV5-1	TRBJ1-5	-	CASSLEGTSSNQPQHF	TGCGCCAGCAGCTTGGAAGGGACTAGTAGCAATCAGCCCCAGCATTTT
-	TRBV7-2	TRBJ1-1	-	CASQVGVYGFAFF	TGTGCCAGCCAAGTAGGGGTTTATGGATTTGCTTTCTTT
TRBD1	TRBV5-1	TRBJ1-1	-	CASSFGTGRDTEAFF	TGCGCCAGCAGCTTTGGGACAGGGAGGGACACTGAAGCTTTCTTT
TRBD1	TRBV28	TRBJ1-4	few	CASSPQGAGEKLFF	TGTGCCAGCAGTCCCCAGGGGGCCGGGGAAAAACTGTTTTTT
TRBD2	TRBV5-6	TRBJ2-7	-	CASSLVGLAVPSYEQYF	TGTGCCAGCAGCTTGGTAGGACTAGCGGTTCCTTCTTACGAGCAGTACTTC
TRBD1	TRBV7-2	TRBJ1-3	-	CASSLGGTGLNTIYF	TGTGCCAGCAGCCTCGGGGGGACAGGGCTAAACACCATATATTTT
-	TRBV5-6	TRBJ1-1	-	CASTRESNTEAFF	TGTGCCAGCACCAGGGAATCGAACACTGAAGCTTTCTTT
TRBD1	TRBV30	TRBJ1-4	-	CAWNRQGSEKLFF	TGTGCCTGGAACCGACAGGGGAGTGAAAAACTGTTTTTT
-	TRBV7-9	TRBJ1-4	few	CASSRGGFNEKLFF	TGTGCCAGCAGTCGGGGGGGATTTAATGAAAAACTGTTTTTT
-	TRBV18	TRBJ2-7	-	CASSSRSRPTYEQYF	TGTGCCAGCTCATCCCGCTCCAGGCCAACCTACGAGCAGTACTTC
-	TRBV9	TRBJ1-4	few	CASNSDSNNEKLFF	TGTGCCAGCAACTCGGACAGTAATAATGAAAAACTGTTTTTT
-	TRBV6-6	TRBJ2-3	-	CASSYPGSTKGDTQYF	TGTGCCAGCAGTTACCCGGGGAGCACGAAGGGAGATACGCAGTATTTT
TRBD1	TRBV7-2	TRBJ1-5	once	CASSFSQGAGQPQHF	TGTGCCAGCAGCTTTAGTCAGGGGGCCGGACAGCCCCAGCATTTT
-	TRBV6-2/TRBV6-3	TRBJ2-1	-	CASSYRQYNEQFF	TGTGCCAGCAGTTACCGCCAGTACAATGAGCAGTTCTTC
TRBD2	TRBV27	TRBJ2-3	-	CASSLSGAGGAGTQYF	TGTGCCAGCAGTTTATCAGGGGCGGGAGGAGCAGGTACGCAGTATTTT
-	TRBV6-6	TRBJ1-5	-	CAGPERLNQPQHF	TGTGCCGGCCCGGAAAGACTCAATCAGCCCCAGCATTTT
-	TRBV7-2	TRBJ1-6	once	CASRFGGGSPLHF	TGTGCCAGCAGATTCGGGGGGGGCTCACCCCTCCACTTT
-	TRBV5-1	TRBJ2-7	-	CASSSDGDMSYEQYF	TGCGCCAGCAGCTCTGACGGAGATATGTCCTACGAGCAGTACTTC
TRBD2	TRBV7-2	TRBJ2-1	-	CASSLGLAGEQFF	TGTGCCAGCAGCTTAGGGCTAGCGGGAGAGCAGTTCTTC
-	TRBV2	TRBJ2-7	-	CADSKVPGSYEQYF	TGTGCCGACAGCAAGGTCCCTGGGTCGTACGAGCAGTACTTC
-	TRBV29-1	TRBJ1-4	once	CSVEDTTATNEKLFF	TGCAGCGTTGAAGATACGACAGCAACTAATGAAAAACTGTTTTTT
-	TRBV10-3	TRBJ2-7	once	CAISRGQMGDSEQYF	TGTGCCATCAGTCGGGGACAGATGGGGGACTCCGAGCAGTACTTC
-	TRBV20-1	TRBJ2-7	once	CSASPPTGLREQYF	TGCAGTGCTAGTCCCCCCACAGGCTTACGGGAGCAGTACTTC
-	TRBV28	TRBJ1-5	-	CASSRLGGDFQPQHF	TGTGCCAGCAGCCGCCTGGGAGGGGACTTCCAGCCCCAGCATTTT
-	TRBV5-1	TRBJ1-4	-	CASSTTRQAANEKLFF	TGCGCCAGCAGCACGACCCGACAGGCGGCGAATGAAAAACTGTTTTTT
TRBD2	TRBV19	TRBJ2-7	-	CASRASGVYEQYF	TGTGCCAGTAGGGCTAGCGGGGTCTACGAGCAGTACTTC
-	TRBV5-5	TRBJ1-2	-	CASSPNLGGYTF	TGTGCCAGCAGCCCGAACCTCGGGGGCTACACCTTC
TRBD1	TRBV9	TRBJ1-2	-	CASSDYPGPTGGGYTF	TGTGCCAGCAGCGACTACCCGGGACCCACAGGGGGTGGCTACACCTTC
TRBD1	TRBV7-2	TRBJ2-6	-	CASSLARDRDTDGANVLTF	TGTGCCAGCAGCCTGGCGAGGGACAGGGATACGGATGGGGCCAACGTCCTGACTTTC
-	TRBV28	TRBJ1-4	once	CATYQGKLFF	TGTGCCACCTACCAGGGAAAACTGTTTTTT
-	TRBV19	TRBJ1-1	few	CAILPRGGNTEAFF	TGTGCCATTCTCCCCCGGGGGGGGAACACTGAAGCTTTCTTT
TRBD2	TRBV29-1	TRBJ2-2	-	CSVDGLAGSTGELFF	TGCAGCGTTGACGGACTAGCGGGGAGCACCGGGGAGCTGTTTTTT
-	TRBV12-5	TRBJ1-1	-	CASGLYSATEAFF	TGTGCTAGTGGTTTGTATTCCGCGACTGAAGCTTTCTTT
-	TRBV14	TRBJ2-7	-	CASSLSRLTSYEQYF	TGTGCCAGCAGCCTATCAAGACTGACCTCCTACGAGCAGTACTTC
-	TRBV5-1	TRBJ2-3	-	CASSSGGASTDTQYF	TGCGCCAGCAGCTCCGGAGGTGCTAGCACAGATACGCAGTATTTT